This T cell receptor (beta chain) was retrieved from a study of siplizumab effects on memory and regulatory T cells. General study findings and limits: Naive versus memory phenotype went unassigned for roughly 80-96% of proliferating CD4+ or CD8+ clones. Alloreactive sequences traceable to unstimulated CD4+ memory cells were significantly reduced by siplizumab. Both greater diversity than memory cells and a major contribution to the alloresponse seemed to characterize naive T cells.

Libraries were prepared by immunoSEQ multiplex PCR; TCRdb keeps only in-frame clonotypes and omits some of them. The sample has roughly 80,000 clones; 87% are singletons. The CDR3 sequence is 14 residues long. Germline CDR1 reads SGHKS; CDR2 reads YYEKEE (reference sequence). With 2 bases removed from V and 7 bases from J, the gap between germline ends came to 12 bases. This clone was found many times. Its antigen is unknown. The clonotype originates from a human donor in good health. V is TRBV5-5 and J is TRBJ2-2; D might be TRBD2 (5 bases). Sequenced input: Tregs sorted from blood. CDR3 in DNA: TGTGCCAGCAGCTTAGGTCCGGGGTACGGGGAGCTGTTTTTT. This translates into CASSLGPGYGELFF. Filled out from reference TRBV5-5 and TRBJ2-2, the complete variable domain reads DAGVTQSPTHLIKTRGQQVTLRCSPISGHKSVSWYQQVLGQGPQFIFQYYEKEERGRGNFPDRFSARQFPNYSSELNVNALLLGDSALYLCASSLGPGYGELFFGEGSRLTVL.